This T cell receptor beta chain was captured by sequencing in a study of cytomegalovirus exposure and HLA in healthy donors. Donors were drawn from the approximately 130-subject validation cohort, separate from the approximately 700-subject first cohort. Germline V gene lookup returns CDR1 SQVTM and CDR2 ANQGSEA. V lost 3 bases, J lost 0 bases, and 12 bases lay in between. CDR3 length: 15 residues. Whole-study results and caveats: Most TCRs appeared rarely, but some public TCRs recurred in many donors. Researchers reported that a few CMV-associated chains were confirmed in vitro as CMV antigen-specific.

Libraries were prepared by immunoSEQ multiplex PCR; TCRdb keeps only in-frame clonotypes and omits some of them. The sample has around 300,000 clones; approximately 87% are singletons. Turning to this clone: Its antigen is not identified.

This sequence originates from a woman aged 18 to 35 in good health and CMV-seronegative. The chain joins TRBV29-1 to TRBJ2-1; D uncertain. The sequenced sample was PBMCs. CDR3 in DNA: TGCAGCGTTGACTCCGCGCATAGCTCCTACAATGAGCAGTTCTTC. This codes for CSVDSAHSSYNEQFF.